This paragraph covers one TCR beta chain sequence. Trimming cost V 4 bases and J 4 bases, with 21 bases left between them. CDR3 length: 17 amino acids. The germline CDR1 and CDR2 sequences are SGHRS and YFSETQ. Healthy Caucasian individuals from Russia aged about 6 to 90 were enrolled as donors. Isolating PBMCs gave at least 6 million of these cells per sample. These data come from a study of blood T cells in healthy people across ages. Next came a second PCR, run for roughly 7 to 12 cycles, which used a sample-barcoded 5' primer along with a J-beta primer mix. Via MiXCR, TCRdb re-called the 5' RACE reads, giving one row per CDR3 protein. The repertoire holds 450,000 to 700,000 distinct CDR3 sequences, roughly a quarter seen once, with about 18% in the top ten.

The clonotype comes from a woman between 70 and 85 years old in good health. The rearrangement links TRBV5-1 to TRBJ2-1; possibly TRBD2 for D (7 bases). The specimen was blood. CDR3 protein: CASSPRRGGGPYNEQFF. For the CDR3, the DNA is TGCGCCAGCAGCCCCAGGAGAGGGGGGGGACCTTACAATGAGCAGTTCTTC.